One and the same sample provided the 8 T cell receptor beta chains below, sequenced in a study of CD8 T cells in ankylosing spondylitis. Whole-study results and caveats: Made up of about eight highly homologous variants, a TCR beta motif appeared characteristic of ankylosing spondylitis blood.

TCRdb re-called the 5' RACE reads with MiXCR, one entry per CDR3 protein. The sample has 350,000 to 450,000 distinct CDR3 sequences, roughly 26% seen once; the top ten hold 0.89%. Antigens for these TCRs are unknown. Sequencing input: blood, either unsorted or a sorted T cell fraction (not recorded which). These receptors were taken from a male donor with ankylosing spondylitis.

This chain uses TRBV29-1 with TRBJ1-3, with D tentatively TRBD1 (6 bases). There are 14 residues in the CDR3. Germline CDR1 SQVTM, CDR2 ANQGSEA. V was cut by 6 bases and J by 1 base, with 13 bases left in between. CDR3: CSVLPQGSGNTIYF. The CDR3 DNA reads as TGCAGCGTACTCCCACAGGGTTCTGGAAACACCATATATTTT.

The rearrangement joins TRBV5-1 to TRBJ1-2; 7 bases match TRBD1. CDR1 and CDR2 from the germline V gene are SGHRS and YFSETQ. The V segment lost 4 bases and the J segment 3 bases; nucleotides outside the gene matches: 12. The CDR3 covers 16 residues. The CDR3 bases are TGCGCCAGCAGCATATTCGGACAGGCCGACGACTATGGCTACACCTTC. Its protein product is CASSIFGQADDYGYTF.

This chain uses TRBV20-1 with TRBJ2-1; 7 bases are a match to TRBD2. The CDR3 has 15 amino acids. J gave up 0 bases and V 6 bases, and 8 bases lay outside the gene matches. Germline values: CDR1 DFQATT, CDR2 SNEGSKA (reference sequence). The CDR3 region is CSARAGSGSYNEQFF. Written as DNA, the CDR3 is TGCAGTGCCCGAGCGGGATCGGGCTCCTACAATGAGCAGTTCTTC.

The CDR3 loop reads CSVEGGRDDEQFF. Here the CDR3 DNA reads TGCAGCGTTGAGGGTGGGCGGGACGATGAGCAGTTCTTC. This rearrangement joins TRBV29-1 to TRBJ2-1; perhaps TRBD2 as D (6 bases). In germline, CDR1 is SQVTM, CDR2 ANQGSEA. This CDR3 spans 13 amino acids. The V gene lost 3 bases and the J gene lost 8 bases, with 14 bases spanning the gap.

This clonotype was seen a few times. The genes are TRBV5-1 and TRBJ2-5; no firm D call. Trimming shortened V by 4 bases and J by 1 base, and 8 bases separated the two germline ends. The CDR3 runs to 13 residues. CDR1 and CDR2 from the germline V gene are SGHRS and YFSETQ. CDR3 loop: CASSPGFQETQYF. In nucleotides, the CDR3 is TGCGCCAGCAGCCCGGGCTTCCAAGAGACCCAGTACTTC.

This clonotype has just a few counts. The CDR3 reads CASSLGQGNSNQPQHF. DNA of the CDR3: TGTGCCAGCAGCTTAGGACAGGGGAATAGCAATCAGCCCCAGCATTTT. The chain is built from TRBV7-9 and TRBJ1-5, with TRBD1 matching over 8 bases. With 1 base clipped from V and 0 bases from J, the junction kept 2 bases outside the gene matches. Looked up from germline, CDR1 is SEHNR and CDR2 is FQNEAQ (reference sequence). This CDR3 spans 16 amino acids.

This clonotype has only a few counts. This chain links TRBV21-1 with TRBJ2-7; the D segment call TRBD1 is taken from the table without a DNA check. TRBV21-1 is recorded as a pseudogene. This CDR3 has 19 residues. The CDR3 is CASSKALCPGQGESYEQYV. The CDR3 nucleotides are TGTGCCAGCAGCAAAGCCCTCTGCCCGGGACAGGGTGAGTCCTACGAGCAGTACGTC.

The V and J genes are TRBV5-1 and TRBJ1-4; 7 positions agree with TRBD1. Per the germline V gene, CDR1 is SGHRS and CDR2 is YFSETQ. The CDR3 is made up of 14 amino acids. Unmatched junction bases numbered 3, after V lost 3 bases and J lost 4 bases. DNA of the CDR3: TGCGCCAGCAGCTCGGGACAGAATAATGAAAAACTGTTTTTT. Translation gives CASSSGQNNEKLFF.